One and the same sample provided the 17 T cell receptor beta chains below, sequenced in a study of blood T cell repertoires in COVID-19. TCRdb's table, derived via immunoSEQ multiplex PCR, lists solely in-frame clones and lacks some. The repertoire has some 170,000 clones, 87% of them found once; the top ten carry roughly 1.4%. Sequencing was performed on peripheral blood. The receptors were gathered from a woman between 45 and 60 years old with acute or convalescent COVID-19.

The gene calls are TRBV7-9 and TRBJ2-5; D perhaps matches TRBD1 (7 bases). The V gene lost 1 base and the J gene lost 9 bases, with 15 bases spanning the gap. From germline, CDR1 is SEHNR and CDR2 FQNEAQ (reference sequence). This CDR3 has 14 residues. CDR3 nucleotides: TGTGCCAGCAGCTTAGACAGGGGCGGCGGGGCCCAGTACTTC. Protein sequence: CASSLDRGGGAQYF. The complete variable domain, with remaining parts taken from reference TRBV7-9 and TRBJ2-5, reads DTGVSQNPRHKITKRGQNVTFRCDPISEHNRLYWYRQTLGQGPEFLTYFQNEAQLEKSRLLSDRFSAERPKGSFSTLEIQRTEQGDSAMYLCASSLDRGGGAQYFGPGTRLLVL.

V is TRBV4-1 and J is TRBJ1-1; D possibly corresponds to TRBD1 (5 bases). From germline, CDR1 is MGHRA and CDR2 YSYEKL. With 1 base removed from V and 4 bases from J, the gap between germline ends came to 10 bases. This CDR3 comprises 14 residues. The CDR3 DNA sequence: TGCGCCAGCAGCCAAGGGCAGGGAGGCACTGAAGCTTTCTTT. This gives the protein CASSQGQGGTEAFF.

The table lists this clone with a count of one. This chain uses TRBV11-3 with TRBJ2-3, with D unclear. V was clipped by 1 base and J by 4 bases, with 9 bases between them. This CDR3 has 14 residues. Germline V gene lookup returns CDR1 SGHNT and CDR2 YENEEA. This chain's CDR3 is CASSLVRRADTQYF. The CDR3 DNA is TGTGCCAGCAGCTTAGTGCGCCGAGCAGATACGCAGTATTTT.

V and J are TRBV3-1 (or the pseudogene TRBV3-2) and TRBJ1-6; tentatively, D is TRBD1 (5 bases). V was cut by 3 bases and J by 0 bases, with 12 bases left in between. Looked up from germline, CDR1 is LGHDT and CDR2 is YNNKEL (reference sequence). The CDR3 is 17 residues long. The CDR3 DNA is TGTGCCAGCAGCCATCGGGACTCCCGCTCCTATAATTCACCCCTCCACTTT. Its protein is CASSHRDSRSYNSPLHF.

The chain combines TRBV7-7 with TRBJ2-2; 12 bases fit TRBD2. From germline, CDR1 is SSHAT and CDR2 FNYEAQ (reference sequence). The J segment lost 8 bases and the V segment lost 4 bases, leaving 5 bases of the junction unmatched. The CDR3 is 15 residues long. The CDR3 loop is CASSSLAGGAGELFF. In DNA, the CDR3 is TGTGCCAGCAGCTCCCTAGCGGGGGGGGCAGGGGAGCTGTTTTTT.

The chain has TRBV5-1 and TRBJ2-7; TRBD1 agrees at 7 bases. Per the germline V gene, CDR1 is SGHRS and CDR2 is YFSETQ. This CDR3 has 13 residues. V shed 2 bases, J shed 6 bases, and the junction held 5 bases outside the gene matches. The CDR3 is CASSFDRVREQYF. Written as DNA, the CDR3 is TGCGCCAGCAGCTTCGACAGGGTGCGCGAGCAGTACTTC.

The chain couples TRBV7-6 to TRBJ1-3; tentatively, D is TRBD1 (5 bases). The CDR3 runs to 12 residues. CDR1 is SGHVS and CDR2 is FNYEAQ in the germline V gene. The germline V and J ends were trimmed by 7 bases and 5 bases, with 9 bases remaining between them. In nucleotides, the CDR3 is TGTGCCAGCATTGGGGCAAGAAACACCATATATTTT. Translating gives CASIGARNTIYF. Combining the CDR3 with reference TRBV7-6 and TRBJ1-3 gives the whole variable domain GAGVSQSPRYKVTKRGQDVALRCDPISGHVSLYWYRQALGQGPEFLTYFNYEAQQDKSGLPNDRFSAERPEGSISTLTIQRTEQRDSAMYRCASIGARNTIYFGEGSWLTVV.

The CDR3: CASSPGHNYGYTF. CDR3 nucleotide sequence: TGTGCCAGCAGCCCAGGGCATAACTATGGCTACACCTTC. The chain combines TRBV6-5 with TRBJ1-2; maybe TRBD1 (5 bases). In germline, CDR1 is MNHEY, CDR2 SVGAGI. Between the trimmed V and J ends, which lost 6 bases and 1 base, there was a span of 9 bases. This CDR3 is 13 amino acids long.

The chain is built from TRBV11-3 and TRBJ1-2; D might be TRBD1 (6 bases). The germline V gene has CDR1 SGHNT and CDR2 YENEEA. Trimming stripped 7 bases from V and 7 bases from J, with 22 bases between. This CDR3 has 15 amino acids. This chain's CDR3 is CASTIGGGQGRGYTF. The CDR3 DNA reads TGTGCCAGCACCATTGGGGGGGGCCAAGGACGTGGCTACACCTTC.

The chain couples TRBV18 to TRBJ1-2, with TRBD1 matching 8 bases. Per the germline V gene, CDR1 is KGHSH and CDR2 is LQKENI. The CDR3 runs 17 residues. V lost 3 bases to trimming and J lost 2 bases; unmatched junction nucleotides: 11. This chain's CDR3 is CASSPIGQGSPNYGYTF. The CDR3 nucleotides read TGTGCCAGCTCACCCATAGGACAGGGTAGCCCGAACTATGGCTACACCTTC. Based on the CDR3 plus reference TRBV18 and TRBJ1-2, the full variable domain is NAGVMQNPRHLVRRRGQEARLRCSPMKGHSHVYWYRQLPEEGLKFMVYLQKENIIDESGMPKERFSAEFPKEGPSILRIQQVVRGDSAAYFCASSPIGQGSPNYGYTFGSGTRLTVV.

The chain uses TRBV5-1 and TRBJ2-5; D uncertain. This CDR3 is built from 14 residues. CDR1 is SGHRS and CDR2 is YFSETQ in the germline V gene. The V end lost 0 bases, the J end lost 2 bases, and 8 bases lay between the germline ends. DNA of the CDR3: TGCGCCAGCAGCTTGGAATTTATTCAAGAGACCCAGTACTTC. It yields the protein CASSLEFIQETQYF.

The V gene is TRBV7-2, the J gene TRBJ1-5; no clear D gene. CDR3 length: 12 amino acids. Germline V gene lookup returns CDR1 SGHTA and CDR2 FQGNSA. V lost 0 bases, J lost 9 bases, and 6 bases lay in between. CDR3 loop: CASSLAGRPQHF. The CDR3 DNA reads as TGTGCCAGCAGCTTAGCTGGGCGGCCCCAGCATTTT.

This clone was recorded only once. The gene calls are TRBV7-9 and TRBJ1-1, with 9 bases identical to TRBD1. The germline gives CDR1 SEHNR, CDR2 FQNEAQ (reference sequence). The CDR3 runs 16 residues. V shed 4 bases, J shed 1 base, and the junction held 7 bases outside the gene matches. Here the CDR3 DNA reads TGTGCCAGCAGCTCCCGGGCGGGACAGGGGAACACTGAAGCTTTCTTT. Protein: CASSSRAGQGNTEAFF.

The chain recombines TRBV5-1 with TRBJ2-1; D is ambiguous. Trimming shortened V by 5 bases and J by 1 base, and 13 bases separated the two germline ends. This CDR3 comprises 15 residues. Per the germline V gene, CDR1 is SGHRS and CDR2 is YFSETQ. DNA of the CDR3: TGCGCCAGCAGTGTATCGGTTTTTTCCTACAATGAGCAGTTCTTC. Translating it yields CASSVSVFSYNEQFF.

The V and J genes are TRBV27 and TRBJ1-2; maybe TRBD1 (6 bases). Trimming removed 3 bases at V and 8 bases at J, with 13 bases between. The CDR3 sequence is 13 residues long. CDR1 is MNHEY and CDR2 is SMNVEV in the germline V gene (reference sequence). The CDR3 spells CASSFDRLSGYTF. The CDR3 DNA sequence: TGTGCCAGCAGTTTTGACAGGCTTTCGGGCTACACCTTC.

The chain combines TRBV5-6 with TRBJ2-1; D is perhaps TRBD2 (6 bases). The CDR3 covers 15 residues. Germline values: CDR1 SGHDT, CDR2 YYEEEE. V lost 2 bases and J lost 2, with 11 bases in between. The CDR3 loop reads CASSLWGRTYNEQFF. DNA for the CDR3: TGTGCCAGCAGCTTATGGGGGAGGACCTACAATGAGCAGTTCTTC.

In this sample, this clone turned up a few times. The genes are TRBV6-6 and TRBJ2-1; the D is unclear. There are 14 residues in the CDR3. Germline assignment: CDR1 MNHNY and CDR2 SVGAGI (reference sequence). The V end was cut by 7 bases, the J end by 14 bases, with 24 bases between. CDR3 sequence: CASKPSPTQFFEFF. CDR3 nucleotide sequence: TGTGCCAGCAAACCATCTCCAACACAATTTTTCGAGTTCTTC.